A single sample is the source of the 5 T cell receptor beta chains below, sequenced in a study of radiotherapy plus CTLA-4 blockade in lung cancer. The data were produced by immunoSEQ multiplex PCR, yet TCRdb's version contains in-frame clones alone and is incomplete. The table records approximately 100,000 clones, around 86% of them present only once. The sample was peripheral blood, taken from a patient treated with radiotherapy plus ipilimumab. These receptors were collected from a human donor with non-small cell lung cancer who had a partial response to radiotherapy plus ipilimumab.

The CDR3 sequence: CASSLTGDFGGYTF. The CDR3 DNA reads as TGTGCCAGCAGCTTGACAGGGGACTTCGGTGGCTACACCTTC. The V gene is TRBV11-2, the J gene TRBJ1-2; 8 positions match TRBD1. This CDR3 spans 14 amino acids. Germline trimming cut 3 bases from V and 7 bases from J; bases unmatched to any gene: 7. Germline loops: CDR1 SGHAT, CDR2 FQNNGV. Full variable domain (rest looked up from reference TRBV11-2 and TRBJ1-2): EAGVAQSPRYKIIEKRQSVAFWCNPISGHATLYWYQQILGQGPKLLIQFQNNGVVDDSQLPKDRFSAERLKGVDSTLKIQPAKLEDSAVYLCASSLTGDFGGYTFGSGTRLTVV.

The chain combines TRBV7-9 with TRBJ1-1; TRBD1 is a possible D gene (5 bases). Germline assignment: CDR1 SEHNR and CDR2 FQNEAQ (reference sequence). The CDR3 consists of 13 residues. V was trimmed by 3 bases and J by 3 bases, leaving 8 bases between them. CDR3 DNA sequence: TGTGCCAGCAGCTTCGGGGGGGACACTGAAGCTTTCTTT. Amino acids: CASSFGGDTEAFF.

This chain joins TRBV30 and TRBJ2-7, with TRBD1 matching over 11 bases. This CDR3 has 12 residues. Trimming at V came to 8 bases and at J to 7 bases, leaving 7 bases not matched to a gene. Germline loops: CDR1 GTSNPN, CDR2 SVGIG (reference sequence). CDR3 in DNA: TGTGCCCTCGGACAGGGGGCGAGGGAGCAGTACTTC. Translating it yields CALGQGAREQYF.

This clone has just one count. This chain connects TRBV30 to TRBJ1-4, with D possibly TRBD1 on 5 matching bases. Deletions cut 5 bases from V and 11 bases from J, with 15 bases between. The CDR3 covers 12 residues. Germline V gives CDR1 GTSNPN, CDR2 SVGIG (reference sequence). CDR3 coding DNA: TGTGCCTGGGGGGATTCTGGGGCGAAACTGTTTTTT. It yields the protein CAWGDSGAKLFF.

The chain is built from TRBV30 and TRBJ2-3; TRBD2 is a possible D gene (6 bases). Trimming pared 2 bases from V and 4 bases from J, leaving 13 bases between. The CDR3 runs to 14 residues. From germline, CDR1 is GTSNPN and CDR2 SVGIG (reference sequence). The CDR3: CAWSRGNRPDTQYF. For the CDR3, the DNA is TGTGCCTGGAGTCGGGGGAATAGGCCAGATACGCAGTATTTT. Complete variable domain (other parts from reference TRBV30 and TRBJ2-3): SQTIHQWPATLVQPVGSPLSLECTVEGTSNPNLYWYRQAAGRGLQLLFYSVGIGQISSEVPQNLSASRPQDRQFILSSKKLLLSDSGFYLCAWSRGNRPDTQYFGPGTRLTVL.